The sequence of this T cell receptor (beta chain) was determined in a study of shared clonotypes between healthy human individuals. Findings of the study overall: Despite large depth, rarefaction showed incomplete sorted-subset sequencing.

Several immunoSEQ plates received, in even portions, the genomic DNA of each subset. How the authors handled the data: Sequence data from immunoSEQ were junction-only and lacked quality scores; consequently, filtering differed. Data came from immunoSEQ multiplex PCR; TCRdb stores just in-frame clones and leaves some out. The D gene and trimming were derived from the DNA, and the V and J assignments and clone size from that table. The table lists millions of clones, over 85% of them singletons. Positively selected for CCR7, the CD45RO-negative cells used as naive CD8 cells excluded terminally differentiated effector memory CD45RA+ cells. CDR3 length: 14 residues. Trimming cost V 1 base and J 5 bases, with 12 bases left between them. Germline V lookup: CDR1 SGDLS, CDR2 YYNGEE. This clone was found a few times. The antigen is not known.

The sample was naive CD8+ T cells sorted from blood. The V gene is TRBV9, the J gene TRBJ1-1, with D unresolved. The TCR was taken from a young man in good health. This CDR3 is CASSVSAGSTEAFF. The DNA for the CDR3 is TGTGCCAGCAGCGTATCAGCAGGTTCGACTGAAGCTTTCTTT.